This record looks at one T cell receptor beta chain sequence and its context. Its antigen is not known. Germline loops: CDR1 SGHNT, CDR2 YYREEE (reference sequence). The CDR3 is made up of 12 amino acids. V was trimmed by 1 base and J by 9 bases, leaving 8 bases between them. Vbeta (60) and Jbeta (13) primers were used in the PCR. Clones were read by immunoSEQ multiplex PCR, and TCRdb kept only the in-frame ones, dropping some. The sample consists of 95,000 to 130,000 clones, 81% of them appearing once. This entry comes from a study of cytomegalovirus exposure and HLA in healthy donors. About the research overall: Roughly 80 million unique TCRs from HLA-typed donors made up an early data release.

Study-wide findings and caveats: Altogether, 160 or so TCR beta chains were recorded as cytomegalovirus-associated. After further analysis at a later stage, roughly 16,000 TCR beta sequences were associated with HLA alleles at 0.05 false discovery rate. Many donors shared some public TCRs, even though most TCR sequences were rare.

The V and J genes are TRBV5-4 and TRBJ2-1, with D tentatively TRBD2 (5 bases). Sequencing was done on a sample of PBMCs. The clonotype comes from a woman aged 25 to 39 in good health and CMV-seronegative. The CDR3 DNA sequence: TGTGCCAGCAGCTTGCTAGCAACTGAGCAGTTCTTC. This gives the protein CASSLLATEQFF.